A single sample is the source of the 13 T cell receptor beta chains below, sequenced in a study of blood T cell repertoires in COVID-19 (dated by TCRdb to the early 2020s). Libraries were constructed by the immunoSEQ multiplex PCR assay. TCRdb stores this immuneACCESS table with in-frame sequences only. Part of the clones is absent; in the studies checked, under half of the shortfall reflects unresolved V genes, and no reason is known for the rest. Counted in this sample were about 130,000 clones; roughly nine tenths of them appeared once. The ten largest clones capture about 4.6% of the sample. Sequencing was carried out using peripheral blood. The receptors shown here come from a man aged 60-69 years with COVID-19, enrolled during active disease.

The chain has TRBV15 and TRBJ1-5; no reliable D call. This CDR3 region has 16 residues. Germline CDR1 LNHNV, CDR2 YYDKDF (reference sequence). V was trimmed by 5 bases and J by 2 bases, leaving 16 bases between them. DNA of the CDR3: TGTGCCACCAGCCCTAACAGTGGCGGGGGCAATCAGCCCCAGCATTTT. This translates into CATSPNSGGGNQPQHF.

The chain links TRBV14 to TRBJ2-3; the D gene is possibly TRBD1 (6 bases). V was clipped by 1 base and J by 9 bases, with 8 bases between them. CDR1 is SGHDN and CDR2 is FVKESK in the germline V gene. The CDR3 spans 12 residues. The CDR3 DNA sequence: TGTGCCAGCAGCCAAGGGGACATCACGCAGTATTTT. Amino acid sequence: CASSQGDITQYF.

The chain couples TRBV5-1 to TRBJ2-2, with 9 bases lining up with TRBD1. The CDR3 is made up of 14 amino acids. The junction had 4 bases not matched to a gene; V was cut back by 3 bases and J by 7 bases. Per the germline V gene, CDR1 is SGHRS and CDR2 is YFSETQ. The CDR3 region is CASSSTGGVGELFF. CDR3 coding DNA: TGCGCCAGCAGCTCGACAGGGGGAGTCGGGGAGCTGTTTTTT.

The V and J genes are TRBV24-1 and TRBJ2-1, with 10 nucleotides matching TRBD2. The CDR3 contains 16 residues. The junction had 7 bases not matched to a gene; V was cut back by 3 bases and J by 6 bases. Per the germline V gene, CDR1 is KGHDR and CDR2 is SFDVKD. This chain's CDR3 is CATSDASGRASNEQFF. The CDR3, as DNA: TGTGCCACCAGTGATGCAAGCGGGAGGGCAAGCAATGAGCAGTTCTTC.

The CDR3: CASSSGGWEQYF. The CDR3 coding sequence is TGTGCCAGCAGTAGCGGGGGCTGGGAGCAGTACTTC. The genes are TRBV11-2 and TRBJ2-7; 9 bases match TRBD2. Germline assignment: CDR1 SGHAT and CDR2 FQNNGV. The CDR3 sequence is 12 residues long. The V gene end was trimmed by 6 bases and the J gene end by 7 bases; junction bases not matched to a gene: 4.

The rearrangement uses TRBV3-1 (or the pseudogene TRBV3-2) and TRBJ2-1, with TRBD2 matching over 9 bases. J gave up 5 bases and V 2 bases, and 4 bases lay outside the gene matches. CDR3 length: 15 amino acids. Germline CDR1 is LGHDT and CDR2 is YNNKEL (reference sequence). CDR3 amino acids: CASSQLAGGNNEQFF. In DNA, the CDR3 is TGTGCCAGCAGCCAATTGGCGGGAGGGAACAATGAGCAGTTCTTC.

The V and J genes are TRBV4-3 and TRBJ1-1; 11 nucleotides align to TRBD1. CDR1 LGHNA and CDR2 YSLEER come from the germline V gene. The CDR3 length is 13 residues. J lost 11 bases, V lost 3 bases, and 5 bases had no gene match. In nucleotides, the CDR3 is TGCGCCAGCAGCCACCCCGGGGACAGGGGGGCTTTCTTT. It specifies CASSHPGDRGAFF.

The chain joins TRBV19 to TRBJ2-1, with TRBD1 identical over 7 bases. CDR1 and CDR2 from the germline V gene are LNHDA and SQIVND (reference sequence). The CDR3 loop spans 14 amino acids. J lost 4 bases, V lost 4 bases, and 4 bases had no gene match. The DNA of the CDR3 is TGTGCCAGTAGTACGACAGGGTATTACAATGAGCAGTTCTTC. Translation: CASSTTGYYNEQFF.

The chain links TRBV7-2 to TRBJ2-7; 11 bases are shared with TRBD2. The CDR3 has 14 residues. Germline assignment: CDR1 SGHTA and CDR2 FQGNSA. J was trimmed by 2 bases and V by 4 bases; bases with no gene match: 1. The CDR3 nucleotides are TGTGCCAGCAGCTCGGGACTAGCGGCCTACGAGCAGTACTTC. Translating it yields CASSSGLAAYEQYF.

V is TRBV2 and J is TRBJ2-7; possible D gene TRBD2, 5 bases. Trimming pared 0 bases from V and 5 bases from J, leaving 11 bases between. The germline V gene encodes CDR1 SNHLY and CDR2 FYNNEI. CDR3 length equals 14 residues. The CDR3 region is CASSEARLADEQYF. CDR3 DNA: TGTGCCAGCAGTGAAGCGAGGCTAGCTGACGAGCAGTACTTC.

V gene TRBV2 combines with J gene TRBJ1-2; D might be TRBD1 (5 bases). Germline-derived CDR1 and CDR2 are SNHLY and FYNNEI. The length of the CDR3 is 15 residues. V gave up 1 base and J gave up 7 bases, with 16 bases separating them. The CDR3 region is CASSEVEGVLSGYTF. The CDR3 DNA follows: TGTGCCAGCAGTGAAGTTGAAGGGGTGCTATCTGGCTACACCTTC.

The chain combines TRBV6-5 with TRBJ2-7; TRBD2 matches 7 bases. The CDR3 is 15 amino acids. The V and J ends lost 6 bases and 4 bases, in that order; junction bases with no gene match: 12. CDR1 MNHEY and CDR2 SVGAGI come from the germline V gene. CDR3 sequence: CASRAAGAGDYEQYF. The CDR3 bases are TGTGCCAGCAGGGCCGCGGGTGCGGGGGATTACGAGCAGTACTTC.

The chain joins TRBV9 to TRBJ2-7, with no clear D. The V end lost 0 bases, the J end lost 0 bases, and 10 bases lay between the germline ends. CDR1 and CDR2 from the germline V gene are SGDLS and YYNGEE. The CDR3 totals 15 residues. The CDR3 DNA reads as TGTGCCAGCAGCGTAGGGCAGGATAGCTCCTACGAGCAGTACTTC. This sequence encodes CASSVGQDSSYEQYF.